This TCR beta chain appears in the sequencing data of a study of neurological immune-mediated disorders. Sorted libraries used 800,000 to 1,000,000 CD4+ or CD8+ T cells. TCRdb used MiXCR to reprocess the 5' RACE reads, holding one entry per CDR3 protein. The sample lists more than 30,000 distinct CDR3 sequences; roughly 3.7% were seen once. This clonotype appeared many times. Germline assignment: CDR1 LNHNV and CDR2 YYDKDF (reference sequence). V was trimmed by 0 bases and J by 7 bases, leaving 12 bases between them. This CDR3 contains 14 residues. The sample consisted of CD4+ T cells from blood. This chain links TRBV15 with TRBJ2-5; D not resolved. The receptor's source is a woman aged 40 to 50 in good health. DNA of the CDR3: TGTGCCACCAGCAGAGAGGTTGGGCAAAGGACCCAGTACTTC. Its translation is CATSREVGQRTQYF.